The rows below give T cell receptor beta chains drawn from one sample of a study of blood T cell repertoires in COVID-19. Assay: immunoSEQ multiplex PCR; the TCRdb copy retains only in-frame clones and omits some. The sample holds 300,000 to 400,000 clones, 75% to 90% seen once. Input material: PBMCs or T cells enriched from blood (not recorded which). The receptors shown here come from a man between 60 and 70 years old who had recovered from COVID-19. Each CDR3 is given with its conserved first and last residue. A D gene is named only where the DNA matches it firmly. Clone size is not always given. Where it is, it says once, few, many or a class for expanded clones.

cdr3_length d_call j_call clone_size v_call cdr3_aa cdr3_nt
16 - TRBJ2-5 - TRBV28 CASSLLGGQGQETQYF TGTGCCAGCAGTTTATTGGGGGGGCAAGGGCAAGAGACCCAGTACTTC
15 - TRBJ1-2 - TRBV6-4 CASKSQPGVSYGYTF TGTGCCAGCAAATCTCAACCGGGAGTCAGCTATGGCTACACCTTC
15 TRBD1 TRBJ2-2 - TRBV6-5 CASSSPDRGTGELFF TGTGCCAGCAGTTCCCCCGACAGGGGCACCGGGGAGCTGTTTTTT
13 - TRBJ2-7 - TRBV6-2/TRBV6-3 CASSLEDTYEQYF TGTGCCAGCAGTCTAGAGGACACCTACGAGCAGTACTTC
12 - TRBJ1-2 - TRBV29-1 CSVPKKGDGYTF TGCAGCGTCCCTAAGAAGGGGGATGGCTACACCTTC
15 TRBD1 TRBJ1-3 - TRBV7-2 CASSSQGFSGNTIYF TGTGCCAGCAGCTCACAGGGGTTCTCTGGAAACACCATATATTTT
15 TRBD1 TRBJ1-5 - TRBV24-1 CATSDQTGDTQPQHF TGTGCCACCAGTGACCAGACAGGGGATACTCAGCCCCAGCATTTT
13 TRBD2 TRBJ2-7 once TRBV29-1 CSAMGTSFGEQYF TGCAGCGCTATGGGGACTAGCTTTGGCGAGCAGTACTTC
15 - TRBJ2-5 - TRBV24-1 CATSDAGAPKETQYF TGTGCCACCAGTGATGCAGGGGCCCCTAAAGAGACCCAGTACTTC
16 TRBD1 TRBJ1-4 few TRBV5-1 CASSLSGTGLNEKLFF TGCGCCAGCAGCTTGTCCGGGACAGGGCTTAATGAAAAACTGTTTTTT
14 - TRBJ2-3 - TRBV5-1 CASSLGSGADTQYF TGCGCCAGCAGCCTCGGGAGTGGCGCAGATACGCAGTATTTT
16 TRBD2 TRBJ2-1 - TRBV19 CASSESGSHSYNEQFF TGTGCCAGTAGTGAAAGCGGGAGCCACTCCTACAATGAGCAGTTCTTC
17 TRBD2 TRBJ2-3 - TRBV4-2 CASSQDGTSGISDTQYF TGTGCCAGCAGCCAAGATGGGACTAGCGGGATCTCAGATACGCAGTATTTT
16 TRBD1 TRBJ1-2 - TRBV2 CASSDHTDRGLRGYTF TGTGCCAGCAGTGACCACACTGACAGGGGGCTCCGAGGCTACACCTTC
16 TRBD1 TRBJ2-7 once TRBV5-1 CASSLGGGQGKGEQYF TGCGCCAGCAGCTTGGGAGGCGGACAGGGCAAAGGAGAGCAGTACTTC
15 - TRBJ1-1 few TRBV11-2 CASCPFPGVSTEAFF TGTGCCAGCTGCCCCTTCCCGGGGGTCAGCACTGAAGCTTTCTTT
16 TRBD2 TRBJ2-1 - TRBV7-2 CASSLTGLAVGNEQFF TGTGCCAGCAGCCTCACTGGACTAGCGGTGGGAAATGAGCAGTTCTTC
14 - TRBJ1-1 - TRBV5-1 CASSLAGGAAEAFF TGCGCCAGCAGCTTGGCCGGTGGGGCCGCTGAAGCTTTCTTT
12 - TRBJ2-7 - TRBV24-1 CATSPGTYEQYF TGTGCCACCAGTCCAGGAACGTACGAGCAGTACTTC
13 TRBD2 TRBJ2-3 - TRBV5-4 CASALGGDDTQYF TGTGCCAGCGCCTTGGGGGGGGACGATACGCAGTATTTT
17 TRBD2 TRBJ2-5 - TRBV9 CASSVGGAQGNVETQYF TGTGCCAGCAGCGTGGGAGGGGCGCAGGGTAATGTAGAGACCCAGTACTTC
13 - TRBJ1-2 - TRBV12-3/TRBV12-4 CASSPLFNYGYTF TGTGCCAGCAGTCCCCTGTTTAACTATGGCTACACCTTC
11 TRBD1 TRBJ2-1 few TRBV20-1 CSDRGYNEQFF TGCAGTGACAGGGGCTACAATGAGCAGTTCTTC
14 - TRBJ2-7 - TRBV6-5 CASSTEKEAYEQYF TGTGCCAGCAGTACCGAGAAGGAGGCCTACGAGCAGTACTTC
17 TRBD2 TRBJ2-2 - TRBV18 CASSVTGTSGNTGELFF TGTGCCAGCTCAGTCACCGGGACTAGCGGGAACACCGGGGAGCTGTTTTTT
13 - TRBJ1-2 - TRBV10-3 CAISLGEDYGYTF TGTGCCATCAGCTTAGGGGAGGACTATGGCTACACCTTC
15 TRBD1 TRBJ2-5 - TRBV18 CASSLETGGRETQYF TGTGCCAGCTCTCTAGAGACAGGGGGCAGGGAGACCCAGTACTTC
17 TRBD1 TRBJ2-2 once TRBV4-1 CASSQAGTGVDTGELFF TGCGCCAGCAGCCAAGCTGGGACAGGGGTCGACACCGGGGAGCTGTTTTTT
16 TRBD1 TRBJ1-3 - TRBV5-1 CASSLRGGADGNTIYF TGCGCCAGCAGCTTGAGAGGGGGCGCTGATGGAAACACCATATATTTT
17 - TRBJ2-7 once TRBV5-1 CASSFKVGNSLSYEQYF TGCGCCAGCAGCTTTAAAGTCGGGAACAGCCTCTCCTACGAGCAGTACTTC
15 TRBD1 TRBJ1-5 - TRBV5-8 CASSPGRQGVENRHF TGTGCCAGCAGCCCGGGGCGGCAGGGGGTGGAGAACCGGCATTTT
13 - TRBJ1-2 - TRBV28 CASKGRALDGYTF TGTGCCAGCAAGGGCAGGGCTCTGGATGGCTACACCTTC
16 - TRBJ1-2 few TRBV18 CASSQGGARVDYGYTF TGTGCCAGCTCACAAGGAGGGGCCCGTGTAGACTATGGCTACACCTTC
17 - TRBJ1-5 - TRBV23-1 CASSQLARDTCNQPQHF TGCGCCAGCAGTCAATTGGCGCGAGACACCTGCAATCAGCCCCAGCATTTT
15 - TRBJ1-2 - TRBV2 CASSGQPNPNYGYTF TGTGCCAGCAGCGGACAGCCTAATCCGAACTATGGCTACACCTTC
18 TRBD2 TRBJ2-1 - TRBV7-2 CASSFGPEAGAVYNEQFF TGTGCCAGCAGCTTCGGCCCCGAAGCGGGAGCGGTCTACAATGAGCAGTTCTTC
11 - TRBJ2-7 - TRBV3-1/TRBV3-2 CASSQDRIGDF TGTGCCAGCAGCCAAGATCGTATCGGGGATTTC
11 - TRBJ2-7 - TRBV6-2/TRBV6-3 CASSYGRGQYF TGTGCCAGCAGTTACGGACGGGGGCAGTACTTC
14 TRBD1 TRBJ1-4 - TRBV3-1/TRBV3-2 CASSPGQGGEKLFF TGTGCCAGCAGCCCGGGACAGGGGGGTGAAAAACTGTTTTTT
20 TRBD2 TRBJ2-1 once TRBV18 CASSKDRGIASGRVYNEQFF TGTGCCAGCTCAAAGGACAGGGGTATTGCTAGCGGGAGGGTCTACAATGAGCAGTTCTTC
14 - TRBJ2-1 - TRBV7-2 CASSLDGSSNEQFF TGTGCCAGCAGCTTAGATGGGAGCAGCAATGAGCAGTTCTTC
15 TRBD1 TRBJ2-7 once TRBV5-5 CASSLIGTGAYEQYF TGTGCCAGCAGCCTGATTGGGACAGGGGCGTACGAGCAGTACTTC
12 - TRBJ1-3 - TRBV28 CASSLFGDTIYF TGTGCCAGCAGTTTATTCGGGGACACCATATATTTT
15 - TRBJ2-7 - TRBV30 CASGGRLRPSYEQYF TGTGCCTCGGGGGGCAGGCTACGACCTTCCTACGAGCAGTACTTC
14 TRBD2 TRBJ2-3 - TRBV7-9 CAGWASGTADTQYF TGTGCCGGGTGGGCTAGCGGGACCGCAGATACGCAGTATTTT
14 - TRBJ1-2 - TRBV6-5 CASRVDGAGYGCTF TGTGCCAGCAGGGTCGATGGGGCCGGGTATGGCTGCACCTTC
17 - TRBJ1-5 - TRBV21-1 CASSKEGEGMSNQPQHF TGTGCCAGCAGCAAAGAAGGTGAGGGTATGAGCAATCAGCCCCAGCATTTT
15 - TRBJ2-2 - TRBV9 CASSDEAANTGELFF TGTGCCAGCAGTGACGAGGCCGCGAACACCGGGGAGCTGTTTTTT
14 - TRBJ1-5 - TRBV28 CASRPGGRNQPQHF TGTGCCAGCCGACCCGGGGGGCGCAATCAGCCCCAGCATTTT
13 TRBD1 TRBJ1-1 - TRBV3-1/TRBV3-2 CASSHPTGQVAFF TGTGCCAGCAGCCACCCCACGGGACAGGTGGCTTTCTTT
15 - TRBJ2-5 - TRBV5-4 CASSAPGSPRETQYF TGTGCCAGCAGCGCCCCCGGGAGCCCCCGGGAGACCCAGTACTTC
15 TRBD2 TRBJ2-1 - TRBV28 CASSFRTSVDNEQFF TGTGCCAGCAGTTTCCGGACTAGCGTAGACAATGAGCAGTTCTTC
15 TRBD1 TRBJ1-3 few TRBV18 CASSPRDRERHTIYF TGTGCCAGCTCACCCCGGGACAGGGAGAGGCACACCATATATTTT
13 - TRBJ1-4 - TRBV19 CASSSRGSEKLFF TGTGCCAGTAGTTCAAGGGGTTCCGAAAAACTGTTTTTT
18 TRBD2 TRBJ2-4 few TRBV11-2 CASSSNGGRASTKNIQYF TGTGCCAGCAGCTCCAACGGCGGGAGGGCATCGACCAAAAACATTCAGTACTTC
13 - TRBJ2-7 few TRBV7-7 CASSLSTVDEQYF TGTGCTAGCAGCTTAAGCACGGTTGACGAGCAGTACTTC
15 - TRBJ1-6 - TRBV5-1 CASSLSGFRDGALHF TGCGCCAGCAGCTTGTCCGGGTTCCGGGATGGGGCCCTCCACTTT
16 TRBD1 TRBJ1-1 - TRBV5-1 CASSLFTGGFGTEAFF TGCGCCAGCAGCTTGTTTACAGGGGGATTCGGCACTGAAGCTTTCTTT